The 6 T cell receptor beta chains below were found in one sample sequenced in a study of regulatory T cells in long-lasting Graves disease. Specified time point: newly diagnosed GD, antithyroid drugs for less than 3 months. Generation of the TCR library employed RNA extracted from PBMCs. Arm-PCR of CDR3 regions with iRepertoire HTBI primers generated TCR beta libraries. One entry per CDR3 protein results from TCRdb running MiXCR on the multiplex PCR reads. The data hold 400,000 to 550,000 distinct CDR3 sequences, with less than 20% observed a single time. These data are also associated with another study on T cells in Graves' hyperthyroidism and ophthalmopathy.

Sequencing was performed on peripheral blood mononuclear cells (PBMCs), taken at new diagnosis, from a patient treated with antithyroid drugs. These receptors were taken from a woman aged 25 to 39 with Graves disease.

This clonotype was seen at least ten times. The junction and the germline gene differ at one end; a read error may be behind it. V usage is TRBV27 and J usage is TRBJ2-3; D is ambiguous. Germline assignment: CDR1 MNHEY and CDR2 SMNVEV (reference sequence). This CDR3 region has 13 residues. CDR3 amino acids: CASSLRVIDTQYF. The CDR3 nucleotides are TGTGCCAGCAGTTTACGTGTTATAGATACGCAATATTTT.

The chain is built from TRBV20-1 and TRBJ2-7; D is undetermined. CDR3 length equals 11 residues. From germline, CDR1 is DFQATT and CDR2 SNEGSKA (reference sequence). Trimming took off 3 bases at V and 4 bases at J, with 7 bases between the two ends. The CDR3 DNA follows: TGCAGTGCTAGTGATTCTTACGAGCAGTACTTC. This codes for CSASDSYEQYF.

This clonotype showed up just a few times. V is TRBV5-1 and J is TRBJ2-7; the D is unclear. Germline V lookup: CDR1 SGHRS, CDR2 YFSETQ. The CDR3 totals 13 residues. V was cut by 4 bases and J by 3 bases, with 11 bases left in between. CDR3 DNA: TGCGCCAGCAGCCCAATGCTAGGCTACGAGCAGTACTTC. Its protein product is CASSPMLGYEQYF.

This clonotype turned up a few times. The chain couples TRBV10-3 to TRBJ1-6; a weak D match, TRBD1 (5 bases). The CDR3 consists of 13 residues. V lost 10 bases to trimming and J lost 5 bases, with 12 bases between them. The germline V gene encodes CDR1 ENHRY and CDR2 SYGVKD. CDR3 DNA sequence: TGTGCCACCCAGGGCAGAGATAATTCACCCCTCCACTTT. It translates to CATQGRDNSPLHF.

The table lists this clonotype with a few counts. The CDR3 DNA reads TGCAGTGCTAGGTCTTCGGGGAACACCGGGGAGCTGTTTTTT. It specifies CSARSSGNTGELFF. The rearrangement links TRBV20-1 to TRBJ2-2; D gene uncertain. The CDR3 has 14 residues. Trimming removed 3 bases at V and 1 base at J, with 9 bases between. Germline CDR1 and CDR2: DFQATT and SNEGSKA (reference sequence).

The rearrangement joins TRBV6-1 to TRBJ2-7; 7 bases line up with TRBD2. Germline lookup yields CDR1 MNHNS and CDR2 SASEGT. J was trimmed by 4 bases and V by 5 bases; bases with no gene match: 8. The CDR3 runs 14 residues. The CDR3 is CASSPPGTTYEQYF. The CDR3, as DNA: TGTGCCAGCAGTCCTCCCGGGACTACTTACGAGCAGTACTTC.